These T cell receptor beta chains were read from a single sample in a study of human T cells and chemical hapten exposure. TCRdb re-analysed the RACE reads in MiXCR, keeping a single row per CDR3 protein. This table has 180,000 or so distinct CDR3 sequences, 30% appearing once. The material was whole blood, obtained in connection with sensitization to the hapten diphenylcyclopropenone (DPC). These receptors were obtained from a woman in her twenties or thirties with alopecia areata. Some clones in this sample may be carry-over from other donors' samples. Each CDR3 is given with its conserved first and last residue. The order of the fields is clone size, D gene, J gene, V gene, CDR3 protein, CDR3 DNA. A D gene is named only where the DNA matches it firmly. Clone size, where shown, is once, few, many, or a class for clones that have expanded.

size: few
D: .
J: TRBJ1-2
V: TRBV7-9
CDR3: CASAALAGKNYGYTF
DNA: TGTGCCAGCGCGGCCCTCGCAGGGAAAAACTATGGCTACACCTTC

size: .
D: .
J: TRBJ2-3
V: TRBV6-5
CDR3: CASSPRTAYTDTQYF
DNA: TGTGCCAGCAGTCCACGGACAGCCTACACAGATACGCAGTATTTT

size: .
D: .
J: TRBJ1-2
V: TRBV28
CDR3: CASTHGRARFGYTF
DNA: TGTGCCAGCACCCACGGGAGGGCTAGGTTTGGCTACACCTTC

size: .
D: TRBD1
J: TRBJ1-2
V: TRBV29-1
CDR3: CSVGQGNGYTF
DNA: TGCAGCGTTGGACAGGGGAATGGCTACACCTTC

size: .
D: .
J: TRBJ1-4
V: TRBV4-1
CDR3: CASSQLEGDEKLFF
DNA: TGCGCCAGCAGCCAATTGGAGGGGGATGAAAAACTGTTTTTT

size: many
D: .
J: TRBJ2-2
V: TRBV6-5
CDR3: CASSYSVETGELFF
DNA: TGTGCCAGCAGTTACTCGGTGGAGACCGGGGAGCTGTTTTTT

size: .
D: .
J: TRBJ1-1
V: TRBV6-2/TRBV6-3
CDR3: CASSTPLLGWNTEAFF
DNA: TGTGCCAGCAGTACCCCCTTGTTGGGGTGGAACACTGAAGCTTTCTTT

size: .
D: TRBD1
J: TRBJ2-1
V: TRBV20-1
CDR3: CSAQTGLSYNEQFF
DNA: TGCAGTGCTCAGACAGGGTTGAGCTACAATGAGCAGTTCTTC

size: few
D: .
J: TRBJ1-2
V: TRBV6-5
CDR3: CASRGFYGYTF
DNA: TGTGCCAGCCGTGGATTCTATGGCTACACCTTC

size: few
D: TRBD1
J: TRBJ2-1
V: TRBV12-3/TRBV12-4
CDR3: CASRMTGGSYNEQFF
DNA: TGTGCCAGCAGAATGACAGGGGGCTCCTACAATGAGCAGTTCTTC

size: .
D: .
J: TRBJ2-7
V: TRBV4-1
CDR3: CASSQDGAISYEQYF
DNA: TGCGCCAGCAGCCAAGATGGGGCAATATCCTACGAGCAGTACTTC

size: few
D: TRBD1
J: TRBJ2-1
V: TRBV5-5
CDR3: CASSLVVWQGVNEQFF
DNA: TGTGCCAGCAGCTTGGTTGTATGGCAGGGGGTTAATGAGCAGTTCTTC

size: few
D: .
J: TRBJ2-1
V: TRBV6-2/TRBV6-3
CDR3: CASSYGPGRNYNEQFF
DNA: TGTGCCAGCAGTTATGGGCCGGGACGGAATTACAATGAGCAGTTCTTC

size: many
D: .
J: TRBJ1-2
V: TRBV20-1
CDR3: CSARVDLGDYGYTF
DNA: TGCAGTGCTAGAGTTGACTTGGGGGACTATGGCTACACCTTC

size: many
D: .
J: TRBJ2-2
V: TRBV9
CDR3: CASSPRQGGLTGELFF
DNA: TGTGCCAGCAGCCCCCGACAGGGAGGACTGACCGGGGAGCTGTTTTTT

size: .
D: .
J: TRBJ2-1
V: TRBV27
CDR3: CASSQPGPDNEQFF
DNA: TGTGCCAGCAGTCAACCGGGTCCGGACAATGAGCAGTTCTTC

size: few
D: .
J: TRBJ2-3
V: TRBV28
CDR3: CASSFLTSSADTQYF
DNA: TGTGCCAGCAGTTTTCTGACTAGTAGCGCAGATACGCAGTATTTT

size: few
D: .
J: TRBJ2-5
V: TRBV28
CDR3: CASSFRDIETQYF
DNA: TGTGCCAGCAGTTTTCGGGACATAGAGACCCAGTACTTC